This TCR beta chain was captured by sequencing in a study of blood T cell repertoires in COVID-19. Study-wide context: Whether acute or convalescent, the COVID-19 samples came from the United States, Italy and Spain. Sample material is recorded as cDNA or gDNA derived from T cells, B-cell-depleted T cells, or PBMCs.

Germline-derived CDR1 and CDR2 are LGHDT and YNNKEL (reference sequence). The CDR3 has 14 residues. V was clipped by 3 bases and J by 9 bases; unmatched bases: 4. Methods used by the authors: Estimated nucleated cell counts came from reference gene primer amplification. The protocol was immunoSEQ multiplex PCR, while the TCRdb copy is restricted to in-frame clones and leaves out a portion. For V, J and clone size, that table is used; D and trimming come from the DNA. The sample lists around 110,000 clones; roughly 84% were seen once. The sequencing input was peripheral blood. The chain uses TRBV3-1 (or the pseudogene TRBV3-2) and TRBJ1-6; 8 bases are shared with TRBD1. The TCR sequence derives from a woman aged 70-85 years with acute or convalescent COVID-19. This chain's CDR3 is CASSHETGASPLHF. The CDR3 DNA follows: TGTGCCAGCAGCCATGAGACAGGGGCTTCACCCCTCCACTTT.